One and the same sample provided the 27 T cell receptor beta chains below, sequenced in a study of T-cell reconstitution after alpha-beta-depleted transplantation in children. Preparation of the TCRbeta library involved a method that used unique molecular identifiers. Each CDR3 protein is one row after TCRdb ran MiXCR on the PCR reads. The data hold around 400,000 distinct CDR3 sequences, with around 21% observed a single time. This specimen was PBMCs from the stem cell graft donor, taken from the stem cell graft. These receptors all stem from a human donor who donated a stem cell graft to a child with acute myeloid leukemia.

The chain carries TRBV5-1 and TRBJ2-5, with 14 bases that match TRBD2. Germline assignment: CDR1 SGHRS and CDR2 YFSETQ. After removal of 4 bases from V and 6 bases from J, the junction contained 5 bases not matched to a gene. The CDR3 covers 15 residues. CDR3 protein: CASSMGLAGEKTQYF. In DNA form, the CDR3 reads TGCGCCAGCAGCATGGGACTAGCGGGAGAGAAGACCCAGTACTTC. Full variable domain (remainder filled in from reference TRBV5-1 and TRBJ2-5): KAGVTQTPRYLIKTRGQQVTLSCSPISGHRSVSWYQQTPGQGLQFLFEYFSETQRNKGNFPGRFSGRQFSNSRSEMNVSTLELGDSALYLCASSMGLAGEKTQYFGPGTRLLVL.

Note on this clonotype: It is likely a read error, because the conserved phenylalanine at the end of the CDR3 is missing. The chain recombines TRBV12-3 or TRBV12-4 with TRBJ1-6; 7 bases line up with TRBD1. Trimming at V came to 1 base and at J to 8 bases, leaving 11 bases not matched to a gene. The CDR3 length is 17 residues. The CDR3 loop is CASSLGGGSPSDSPLHC. CDR3 nucleotide sequence: TGTGCCAGCAGTTTAGGAGGGGGCTCACCCTCCGATTCACCCCTCCACTGT.

This clonotype was observed a few times. The chain is built from TRBV4-1 and TRBJ2-1; D is uncertain. Germline assignment: CDR1 MGHRA and CDR2 YSYEKL. V shed 0 bases and J shed 0 bases, with 9 bases lying between them. This CDR3 is built from 16 residues. The CDR3: CASSQEGRSSYNEQFF. CDR3 nucleotide sequence: TGCGCCAGCAGCCAAGAGGGCAGGAGCTCCTACAATGAGCAGTTCTTC.

This clonotype has at least ten counts. As DNA, the CDR3 is TGTGCCAGCAGTTTACACGGACGCGGGGGGCGCCGAGGCTACGAGCAGTACTTC. Its protein is CASSLHGRGGRRGYEQYF. The V gene is TRBV6-5, the J gene TRBJ2-7; the match to TRBD2 covers 8 bases. The junction had 17 bases not matched to a gene; V was cut back by 4 bases and J by 3 bases. The CDR3 contains 18 residues. The germline gives CDR1 MNHEY, CDR2 SVGAGI.

V and J are TRBV3-1 and TRBJ2-3; D might be TRBD1 or TRBD2, each matching 5 bases. The CDR3 runs 14 residues. Germline CDR1 reads LGHDT; CDR2 reads YNNKEL (reference sequence). Deletions cut 6 bases from V and 3 bases from J, with 13 bases between. CDR3 region: CASSRGTSTDTQYF. The CDR3 nucleotides are TGTGCCAGCAGTCGGGGCACATCGACAGATACGCAGTATTTT.

This clonotype was picked up a small number of times. The chain carries TRBV12-3 or TRBV12-4 and TRBJ2-3; 11 bases map to TRBD2. V shed 6 bases, J shed 5 bases, and the junction held 7 bases outside the gene matches. CDR3 length equals 15 residues. CDR3 region: CASSLSGRAGDTQYF. The CDR3 DNA reads TGTGCCAGCAGCCTTAGCGGGAGGGCGGGAGATACGCAGTATTTT.

This clonotype was found a few times. The chain employs TRBV12-3 or TRBV12-4 and TRBJ2-1; TRBD2 matches at 11 bases. J lost 15 bases, V lost 6 bases, and 13 bases had no gene match. The CDR3 is made up of 14 amino acids. In DNA form, the CDR3 reads TGTGCCAGCAGCCCTACTAGCGGGAGTCTTCGTCCGTTCTTC. Protein sequence: CASSPTSGSLRPFF.

This clonotype appeared once. The chain uses TRBV9 and TRBJ2-3; a possible D gene is TRBD1 (7 bases). Germline V gene sequence: CDR1 SGDLS, CDR2 YYNGEE. The CDR3 is made up of 15 amino acids. Between the trimmed V and J ends, which lost 2 bases and 3 bases, there was a span of 13 bases. The CDR3 DNA is TGTGCCAGCAGCGTTAGGGGGCTAGCGACAGATACGCAGTATTTT. It yields the protein CASSVRGLATDTQYF.

This rearrangement joins TRBV4-3 to TRBJ2-1; D is unclear. The CDR3 runs to 16 residues. Trimming cost V 4 bases and J 2 bases, with 15 bases left between them. Germline-derived CDR1 and CDR2 are LGHNA and YSLEER. CDR3 nucleotide sequence: TGCGCCAGCAGCCCTGGGTACCCGGATCCCTACAATGAGCAGTTCTTC. It specifies CASSPGYPDPYNEQFF.

This clonotype was counted ten times or more. This chain connects TRBV6-1 to TRBJ1-5, with no clear D. Trimming left V 9 bases short and J 3 bases short, with 18 bases between. This CDR3 contains 15 residues. Germline V gene data show CDR1 as MNHNS and CDR2 as SASEGT. CDR3 in amino acids: CASLPRQTDNQPQHF. In DNA form, the CDR3 reads TGTGCCAGTCTCCCCCGGCAGACCGACAATCAGCCCCAGCATTTT.

The chain carries TRBV27 and TRBJ2-1, with a possible D match to TRBD2 (6 bases). Looked up from germline, CDR1 is MNHEY and CDR2 is SMNVEV (reference sequence). Trimming took off 5 bases at V and 4 bases at J, with 12 bases between the two ends. The CDR3 covers 14 residues. This CDR3 reads CASSRESLYNEQFF. DNA for the CDR3: TGTGCCAGCAGTCGGGAGAGTCTTTACAATGAGCAGTTCTTC.

There are many counts of this clonotype. CDR3 sequence: CSARGGVYNEQFF. The CDR3 DNA sequence: TGCAGTGCTAGAGGGGGAGTTTACAATGAGCAGTTCTTC. The chain combines TRBV20-1 with TRBJ2-1, with D maybe TRBD2 (5 bases). The CDR3 is made up of 13 amino acids. Germline assignment: CDR1 DFQATT and CDR2 SNEGSKA (reference sequence). V was pared by 1 base and J by 4 bases, with 8 bases between.

This clonotype has only one observation. V is TRBV28 and J is TRBJ2-5; 16 bases are shared with TRBD2. Germline V lookup: CDR1 MDHEN, CDR2 SYDVKM. The CDR3 contains 18 residues. The V gene end was trimmed by 4 bases and the J gene end by 2 bases; junction bases not matched to a gene: 7. This CDR3 reads CASSSGLAGGPWQETQYF. As DNA, the CDR3 is TGTGCCAGCAGTTCGGGACTAGCGGGAGGGCCGTGGCAAGAGACCCAGTACTTC.

This clonotype was counted only a few times. The V and J genes are TRBV12-3 or TRBV12-4 and TRBJ2-1; D may be TRBD1 or TRBD2 (5 bases each). CDR3 length: 16 amino acids. The germline V and J ends were trimmed by 6 bases and 0 bases, with 15 bases remaining between them. The CDR3 DNA sequence: TGTGCCAGCAGCCATTCGGGACGGCGCTCCTACAATGAGCAGTTCTTC. Amino acids: CASSHSGRRSYNEQFF.

The gene calls are TRBV12-3 or TRBV12-4 and TRBJ2-1; 8 nucleotides match TRBD1. The CDR3 totals 15 residues. V shed 7 bases, J shed 6 bases, and the junction held 11 bases outside the gene matches. The CDR3 coding sequence is TGTGCCAGCATTTATGGACAGGGCCTACTCAATGAGCAGTTCTTC. Amino acid sequence: CASIYGQGLLNEQFF.

The J gene is TRBJ2-3, the V gene TRBV20-1, with 7 bases aligning to TRBD2. V was clipped by 3 bases and J by 6 bases; unmatched bases: 9. Per the germline V gene, CDR1 is DFQATT and CDR2 is SNEGSKA (reference sequence). This CDR3 contains 14 residues. The CDR3 coding sequence is TGCAGTGCTAGTGCGGCGGGAGTAAAGGATACGCAGTATTTT. Protein: CSASAAGVKDTQYF.

The chain combines TRBV7-9 with TRBJ2-7; D remains ambiguous. V was clipped by 0 bases and J by 3 bases, with 12 bases between them. The germline V gene has CDR1 SEHNR and CDR2 FQNEAQ (reference sequence). This CDR3 has 15 amino acids. CDR3 nucleotide sequence: TGTGCCAGCAGCTTAGCTAGGGCGGATATCTACGAGCAGTACTTC. Its protein is CASSLARADIYEQYF.

The sample holds a few counts of this clonotype. The J gene is TRBJ2-1, the V gene TRBV20-1; unclear D gene. The V and J ends lost 1 base and 3 bases respectively, with 7 bases between them. The CDR3 is 13 amino acids. Germline V gives CDR1 DFQATT, CDR2 SNEGSKA (reference sequence). CDR3 coding DNA: TGCAGTGCTAGAGCGGACGTCTACAATGAGCAGTTCTTC. Translation: CSARADVYNEQFF.

V gene TRBV2 combines with J gene TRBJ2-7, with a weak D call TRBD2 (6 bases). V lost 10 bases, J lost 6 bases, and 16 bases lay in between. CDR3 size: 12 residues. From germline, CDR1 is SNHLY and CDR2 FYNNEI. The CDR3 DNA sequence: TGTGCCAAACTACAGGAGGGTGGCGAGCAGTACTTC. It encodes CAKLQEGGEQYF.

In its sample, this clonotype was seen a few times. The chain has TRBV13 and TRBJ2-3, with 7 bases identical to TRBD1. Trimming at V came to 5 bases and at J to 5 bases, leaving 10 bases not matched to a gene. The CDR3 runs 15 residues. CDR1 and CDR2 from the germline V gene are PRHDT and FYEKMQ (reference sequence). CDR3 residues: CASSPPQGVVDTQYF. The CDR3 coding sequence is TGTGCCAGCAGCCCACCGCAGGGGGTGGTAGATACGCAGTATTTT.

This clonotype was recorded many times. V usage is TRBV20-1 and J usage is TRBJ2-7, with a tentative D call TRBD2 (6 bases). Germline loops: CDR1 DFQATT, CDR2 SNEGSKA (reference sequence). The CDR3 spans 13 residues. V lost 5 bases and J lost 0, with 11 bases in between. The CDR3 region is CSALAKSSYEQYF. The CDR3 DNA is TGCAGTGCTCTAGCGAAGAGCTCCTACGAGCAGTACTTC.

The rearrangement uses TRBV3-1 and TRBJ2-7; 9 bases are a match to TRBD2. V was pared by 4 bases and J by 5 bases, with 6 bases of the junction left unmatched. The CDR3 runs 14 residues. Germline CDR1 is LGHDT and CDR2 is YNNKEL (reference sequence). The CDR3 region is CASSLPGLANEQYF. The CDR3, as DNA: TGTGCCAGCAGCCTCCCGGGACTAGCTAACGAGCAGTACTTC.

The table lists this clonotype with many counts. The V call is TRBV29-1, the J call TRBJ1-5, with D tentatively TRBD1 (6 bases). The CDR3 length is 14 residues. Between the trimmed V and J ends, which lost 5 bases and 0 bases, there was a span of 11 bases. Germline CDR1 is SQVTM and CDR2 is ANQGSEA. The CDR3 DNA follows: TGCAGCGTTCGATCCAGGGGTAGCAATCAGCCCCAGCATTTT. Its protein product is CSVRSRGSNQPQHF.

This clonotype was seen a handful of times. V usage is TRBV12-3 or TRBV12-4 and J usage is TRBJ2-1; 7 bases map to TRBD2. The CDR3 is 12 residues long. The junction had 2 bases not matched to a gene; V was cut back by 6 bases and J by 6 bases. The CDR3 nucleotides read TGTGCCAGCAGGTCTAGCGGCAATGAGCAGTTCTTC. It translates to CASRSSGNEQFF.

The V gene is TRBV5-1, the J gene TRBJ2-7; D unresolved. CDR3 length equals 15 residues. The V gene lost 0 bases and the J gene lost 4 bases, with 14 bases spanning the gap. The germline V gene has CDR1 SGHRS and CDR2 YFSETQ. CDR3 sequence: CASSLVDGREYEQYF. The CDR3 coding sequence is TGCGCCAGCAGCTTGGTCGATGGTAGGGAATACGAGCAGTACTTC.

This clonotype has more than one count but fewer than ten. The chain employs TRBV13 and TRBJ2-2; D possibly corresponds to TRBD1 (5 bases). The V gene's germline CDR1 is PRHDT and CDR2 FYEKMQ (reference sequence). V lost 5 bases to trimming and J lost 3 bases, with 13 bases between them. The CDR3 has 15 amino acids. The CDR3 here is CASSQLGQYTGELFF. For the CDR3, the DNA is TGTGCCAGCAGCCAATTGGGGCAGTACACCGGGGAGCTGTTTTTT.

This clonotype showed up just once. The V gene is TRBV20-1, the J gene TRBJ2-2, with D hard to call. The germline CDR1 and CDR2 sequences are DFQATT and SNEGSKA (reference sequence). The germline V and J ends were trimmed by 2 bases and 2 bases, with 9 bases remaining between them. CDR3 length equals 14 residues. The CDR3 protein is CSARWSLNTGELFF. The CDR3 DNA is TGCAGTGCTAGATGGAGCCTCAACACCGGGGAGCTGTTTTTT.